The 23 T cell receptor beta chains presented below share a single source sample, sequenced in a study of T-cell memory formation after mild COVID-19. TCRdb recomputed calls from the 5' RACE reads with MiXCR, one row per CDR3 protein. Of 450,000 to 650,000 distinct CDR3 sequences detected, 18% appear once; the ten largest clones hold more than 10%. The source material was PBMCs or a T cell subset sorted from them (not recorded which). The source of these receptors is an adult woman who had mild COVID-19 (a few samples of this study predate the infection). Cell type and time point are not known.

The V gene is TRBV10-3, the J gene TRBJ1-2; 7 bases match TRBD1. Germline CDR1 and CDR2: ENHRY and SYGVKD. Unmatched junction bases numbered 8, after V lost 2 bases and J lost 8 bases. The CDR3 totals 14 residues. The CDR3, as DNA: TGTGCCATCAGTGAGCCCCACAGGGGAGGCGGCTACACCTTC. Translated, it gives CAISEPHRGGGYTF.

This clonotype was observed a single time. This chain links TRBV7-6 with TRBJ2-7; D gene unclear. The germline V gene encodes CDR1 SGHVS and CDR2 FNYEAQ. This CDR3 spans 14 amino acids. V was clipped by 5 bases and J by 2 bases, with 13 bases between them. The CDR3 nucleotides read TGTGCCAGCAGCGTCGCCGCGGCTACCTACGAGCAGTACTTC. Translation: CASSVAAATYEQYF.

This clonotype was seen more than once but under ten times. The V and J genes are TRBV4-1 and TRBJ1-5; 9 positions match TRBD1. The V segment lost 3 bases and the J segment 5 bases; nucleotides outside the gene matches: 5. Germline V gives CDR1 MGHRA, CDR2 YSYEKL. The length of the CDR3 is 15 residues. Here the CDR3 DNA reads TGCGCCAGCAGCCAGGGGACAGGGATGGATCAGCCCCAGCATTTT. This translates into CASSQGTGMDQPQHF.

The J gene is TRBJ2-3, the V gene TRBV24-1; TRBD2 matches at 13 bases. The CDR3 has 16 amino acids. Unmatched junction bases numbered 3, after V lost 3 bases and J lost 4 bases. In germline, CDR1 is KGHDR, CDR2 SFDVKD. The DNA for the CDR3 is TGTGCCACCAGTGATACTAGCGGGGGGGCCCCAGATACGCAGTATTTT. It specifies CATSDTSGGAPDTQYF.

The chain joins TRBV5-1 to TRBJ2-2; TRBD1 matches 7 bases. The CDR3 spans 14 residues. Germline assignment: CDR1 SGHRS and CDR2 YFSETQ. V shed 3 bases and J 6 bases; nucleotides not matched to a gene: 5. CDR3 bases: TGCGCCAGCAGCTCGGCTACAGGGGCCGGGGAGCTGTTTTTT. Encoded protein: CASSSATGAGELFF.

The CDR3 is CSVDLGTDYGYTF. CDR3 DNA: TGCAGCGTTGATCTCGGGACAGACTATGGCTACACCTTC. The J gene is TRBJ1-2, the V gene TRBV29-1; 7 nucleotides agree with TRBD1. The CDR3 is 13 amino acids. Germline CDR1 SQVTM, CDR2 ANQGSEA. The J segment lost 3 bases and the V segment lost 3 bases, leaving 4 bases of the junction unmatched.

This clonotype has only one observation. The V and J genes are TRBV6-2 or TRBV6-3 and TRBJ1-1; 9 bases are a match to TRBD1. This CDR3 spans 15 amino acids. Germline values: CDR1 MNHEY, CDR2 SVGEGT. V was clipped by 1 base and J by 5 bases; unmatched bases: 5. CDR3 in amino acids: CASSYLGQGGTEAFF. DNA for the CDR3: TGTGCCAGCAGTTACTTGGGACAGGGAGGAACTGAAGCTTTCTTT.

The chain combines TRBV20-1 with TRBJ1-4; weak D call: TRBD1 (6 bases). V gave up 6 bases and J gave up 2 bases, with 19 bases separating them. Germline loops: CDR1 DFQATT, CDR2 SNEGSKA (reference sequence). The CDR3 runs to 16 residues. The CDR3 loop is CSASSNRGATNEKLFF. The DNA for the CDR3 is TGCAGTGCATCATCAAACCGGGGGGCTACTAATGAAAAACTGTTTTTT.

This clonotype came up a few times. V and J are TRBV29-1 and TRBJ2-7; D might be TRBD1 (5 bases). In germline, CDR1 is SQVTM, CDR2 ANQGSEA. V was cut by 1 base and J by 4 bases, with 17 bases left in between. CDR3 length: 15 amino acids. The CDR3 is CSVEVAGRTNYEQYF. CDR3 DNA sequence: TGCAGCGTTGAAGTTGCCGGGCGGACAAATTACGAGCAGTACTTC.

This clonotype was picked up many times. The chain has TRBV7-2 and TRBJ2-3; D call uncertain. V was shortened by 7 bases and J by 4 bases, with 15 bases between the two germline ends. The germline V gene has CDR1 SGHTA and CDR2 FQGNSA. This CDR3 has 14 residues. CDR3 sequence reads: CASTSPGYADTQYF. CDR3 nucleotide sequence: TGTGCCAGCACCTCCCCTGGTTACGCAGATACGCAGTATTTT.

This clonotype turned up a few times. J is TRBJ2-3 and V is TRBV30; D unresolved. This CDR3 region has 14 residues. Germline CDR1 reads GTSNPN; CDR2 reads SVGIG (reference sequence). V was trimmed by 1 base and J by 0 bases, leaving 8 bases between them. In DNA form, the CDR3 reads TGTGCCTGGAGTGGATTAGGGAGCACAGATACGCAGTATTTT. Translating it yields CAWSGLGSTDTQYF.

The chain employs TRBV6-2 or TRBV6-3 and TRBJ2-7; no firm D call. Germline CDR1 and CDR2: MNHEY and SVGEGT. The V end lost 6 bases, the J end lost 3 bases, and 6 bases lay between the germline ends. This CDR3 has 11 amino acids. CDR3: CASSPHYEQYF. DNA of the CDR3: TGTGCCAGCAGCCCACACTACGAGCAGTACTTC.

The chain links TRBV12-3 or TRBV12-4 to TRBJ2-6; 7 nucleotides line up with TRBD1. This CDR3 is built from 17 residues. V lost 0 bases, J lost 0 bases, and 2 bases stayed unmatched. DNA for the CDR3: TGTGCCAGCAGTTTAGCACAGGGGAACTCTGGGGCCAACGTCCTGACTTTC. This sequence encodes CASSLAQGNSGANVLTF.

This clonotype was counted many times. The chain links TRBV7-2 to TRBJ2-3; 7 nucleotides align to TRBD1. The V gene end was trimmed by 4 bases and the J gene end by 6 bases; junction bases not matched to a gene: 4. Germline assignment: CDR1 SGHTA and CDR2 FQGNSA. The length of the CDR3 is 13 residues. CDR3 protein: CASSSRQGDTQYF. For the CDR3, the DNA is TGTGCCAGCAGCTCCCGACAGGGCGATACGCAGTATTTT.

The CDR3 reads CATSLGTAETQYF. In nucleotides, the CDR3 is TGTGCCACCAGCCTAGGGACAGCAGAGACCCAGTACTTC. The rearrangement uses TRBV24-1 and TRBJ2-5; 7 bases align to TRBD1. Germline CDR1 and CDR2: KGHDR and SFDVKD. The CDR3 loop spans 13 amino acids. The V segment lost 7 bases and the J segment 4 bases; nucleotides outside the gene matches: 5.

This clonotype occurred a few times. The V call is TRBV20-1, the J call TRBJ2-1; no reliable D call. The CDR3 runs to 15 residues. Germline CDR1 is DFQATT and CDR2 is SNEGSKA (reference sequence). V was cut by 0 bases and J by 6 bases, with 15 bases left in between. The CDR3 is CSAREERKWGNEQFF. The CDR3, as DNA: TGCAGTGCTAGAGAGGAGCGTAAGTGGGGCAATGAGCAGTTCTTC.

This clonotype showed up just a few times. This chain connects TRBV10-2 to TRBJ2-5, with TRBD2 matching 8 bases. Germline assignment: CDR1 WSHSY and CDR2 SAAADI. With V trimmed by 6 bases and J by 6 bases, 15 bases remained unmatched. This CDR3 region has 16 residues. CDR3 bases: TGCGCCAGCAGCTCGATTTTAACTAGCGGTTTGAAGACCCAGTACTTC. Translation gives CASSSILTSGLKTQYF.

This chain links TRBV14 with TRBJ2-7; TRBD2 matches at 11 bases. Germline V CDR1 and CDR2: SGHDN, FVKESK. The junction had 5 bases not matched to a gene; V was cut back by 4 bases and J by 3 bases. The CDR3 runs 15 residues. In nucleotides, the CDR3 is TGTGCCAGCAGCCGGGGACTAGCGGACGTCTACGAGCAGTACTTC. Translation gives CASSRGLADVYEQYF.

V usage is TRBV6-5 and J usage is TRBJ2-3; D possibly corresponds to TRBD2 (6 bases). The CDR3 totals 10 residues. Looked up from germline, CDR1 is MNHEY and CDR2 is SVGAGI. V shed 8 bases and J shed 7 bases, with 7 bases lying between them. The CDR3 DNA reads as TGTGCCAGCGGGGGGAATACGCAGTATTTT. Encoded protein: CASGGNTQYF.

This clonotype was seen a handful of times. This rearrangement joins TRBV6-5 to TRBJ1-2; no definite D call. V lost 0 bases and J lost 8, with 19 bases in between. Germline V gene data show CDR1 as MNHEY and CDR2 as SVGAGI. The CDR3 is made up of 16 amino acids. CDR3 loop: CASSYSPSEGVGGYTF. In DNA form, the CDR3 reads TGTGCCAGCAGTTACTCACCTTCGGAGGGAGTAGGGGGCTACACCTTC.

This sequence joins TRBV20-1 and TRBJ1-4; D is perhaps TRBD1 (6 bases). The CDR3 loop spans 14 amino acids. V shed 6 bases and J shed 6 bases, with 17 bases lying between them. Germline V CDR1 and CDR2: DFQATT, SNEGSKA (reference sequence). CDR3 nucleotide sequence: TGCAGTGCGCGAAACAGGGTGGGGGATGAAAAACTGTTTTTT. Amino acid sequence: CSARNRVGDEKLFF.

The rearrangement uses TRBV10-3 and TRBJ2-1; TRBD1 aligns across 9 bases. Germline V lookup: CDR1 ENHRY, CDR2 SYGVKD. There are 13 residues in the CDR3. The J segment lost 7 bases and the V segment lost 6 bases, leaving 4 bases of the junction unmatched. Here the CDR3 reads CAISGTGLNEQFF. The CDR3 DNA follows: TGTGCCATCAGCGGGACAGGGTTGAATGAGCAGTTCTTC.

The CDR3: CASSLLDSNQPQHF. The CDR3 DNA is TGTGCCAGTAGTCTATTGGATAGCAATCAGCCCCAGCATTTT. This chain uses TRBV19 with TRBJ1-5; D is ambiguous. V gave up 5 bases and J gave up 0 bases, with 8 bases separating them. The CDR3 has 14 residues. CDR1 and CDR2 from the germline V gene are LNHDA and SQIVND (reference sequence).